The present entry profiles one T cell receptor (beta chain) with its context. The antigen is undetermined. 60 Vbeta and 13 Jbeta primers were used in PCR. The data were produced by immunoSEQ multiplex PCR, yet TCRdb's version contains in-frame clones alone and is incomplete. The data show 150,000 to 200,000 clones, more than 70% seen once. Germline V gene sequence: CDR1 MDHEN, CDR2 SYDVKM. The CDR3 contains 16 residues. The V segment lost 5 bases and the J segment 5 bases; nucleotides outside the gene matches: 9. The entry originates in a study of cytomegalovirus exposure and HLA in healthy donors. Notes on the study in general: An assumption of roughly uniform sequencing depth across donors underlay the presence/absence analyses. Most TCR sequences showed up rarely, but some public TCRs showed up in many donors.

Material: PBMCs. The chain employs TRBV28 and TRBJ1-4, with 9 bases lining up with TRBD1. The receptor comes from a male donor in good health and CMV-seronegative. CDR3 coding DNA: TGTGCCAGCAGTGGACCCGACAGGGGGGAGAATGAAAAACTGTTTTTT. It translates to CASSGPDRGENEKLFF.